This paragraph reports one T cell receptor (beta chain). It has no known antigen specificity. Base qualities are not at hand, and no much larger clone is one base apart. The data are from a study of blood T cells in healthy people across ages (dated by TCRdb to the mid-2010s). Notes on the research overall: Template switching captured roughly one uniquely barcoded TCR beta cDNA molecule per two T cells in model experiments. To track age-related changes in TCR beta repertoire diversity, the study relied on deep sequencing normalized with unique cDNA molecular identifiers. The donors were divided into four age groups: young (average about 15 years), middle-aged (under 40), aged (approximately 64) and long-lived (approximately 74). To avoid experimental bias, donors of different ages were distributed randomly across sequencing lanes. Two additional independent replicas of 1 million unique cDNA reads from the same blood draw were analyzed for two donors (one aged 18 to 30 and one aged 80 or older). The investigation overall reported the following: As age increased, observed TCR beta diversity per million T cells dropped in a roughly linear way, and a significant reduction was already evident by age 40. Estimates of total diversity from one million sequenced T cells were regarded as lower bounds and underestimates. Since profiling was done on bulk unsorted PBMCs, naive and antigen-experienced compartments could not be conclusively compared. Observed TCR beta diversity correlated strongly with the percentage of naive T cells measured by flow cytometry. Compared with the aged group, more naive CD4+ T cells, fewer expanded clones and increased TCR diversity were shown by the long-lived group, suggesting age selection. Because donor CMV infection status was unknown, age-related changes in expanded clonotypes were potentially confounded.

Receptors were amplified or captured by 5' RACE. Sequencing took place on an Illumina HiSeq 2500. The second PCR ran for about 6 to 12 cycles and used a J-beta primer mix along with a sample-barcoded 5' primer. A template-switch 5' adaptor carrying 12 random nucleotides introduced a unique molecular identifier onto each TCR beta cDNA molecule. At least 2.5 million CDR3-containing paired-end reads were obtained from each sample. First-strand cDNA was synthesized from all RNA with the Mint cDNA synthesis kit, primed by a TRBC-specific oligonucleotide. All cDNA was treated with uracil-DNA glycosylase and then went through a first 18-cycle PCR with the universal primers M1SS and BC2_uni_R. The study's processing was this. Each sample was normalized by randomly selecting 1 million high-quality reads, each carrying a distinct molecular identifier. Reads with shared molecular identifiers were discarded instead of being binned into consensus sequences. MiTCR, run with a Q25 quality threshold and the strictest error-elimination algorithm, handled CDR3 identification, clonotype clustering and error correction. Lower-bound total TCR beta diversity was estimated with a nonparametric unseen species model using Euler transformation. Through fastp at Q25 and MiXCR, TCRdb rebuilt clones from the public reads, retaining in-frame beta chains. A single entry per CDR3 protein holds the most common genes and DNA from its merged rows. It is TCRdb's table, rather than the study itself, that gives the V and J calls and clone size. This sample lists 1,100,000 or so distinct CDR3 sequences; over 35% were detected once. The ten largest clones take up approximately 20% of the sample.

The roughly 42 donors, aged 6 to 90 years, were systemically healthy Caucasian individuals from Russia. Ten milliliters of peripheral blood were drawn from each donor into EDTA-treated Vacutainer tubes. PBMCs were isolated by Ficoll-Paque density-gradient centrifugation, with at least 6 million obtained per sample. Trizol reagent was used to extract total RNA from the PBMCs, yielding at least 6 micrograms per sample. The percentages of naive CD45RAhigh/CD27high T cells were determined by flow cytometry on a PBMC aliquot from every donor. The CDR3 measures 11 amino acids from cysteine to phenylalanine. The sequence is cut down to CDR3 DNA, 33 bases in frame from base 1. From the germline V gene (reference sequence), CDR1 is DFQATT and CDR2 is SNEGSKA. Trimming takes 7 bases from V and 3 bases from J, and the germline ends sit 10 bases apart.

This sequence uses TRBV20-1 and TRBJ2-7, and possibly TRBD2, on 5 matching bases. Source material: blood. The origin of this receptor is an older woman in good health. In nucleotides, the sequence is TGCAGTGTCCGGGATGGCTACGAGCAGTACTTC. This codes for CSVRDGYEQYF.